This TCR beta chain was captured in a study of Graves' ophthalmopathy and Graves' hyperthyroidism. RNA transcripts yielded amplified TCR beta CDR3 regions. After a first-round RT-PCR with HTBI primers, a second-round multiplex PCR was run. TCRdb recomputed calls from the multiplex PCR reads with MiXCR, one row per CDR3 protein. The sample yields hundreds of thousands of distinct CDR3 sequences, 22% seen once. V lost 5 bases and J 7 bases, leaving 15 bases between the germline ends. The germline V gene encodes CDR1 SEHNR and CDR2 FQNEAQ (reference sequence). The CDR3 contains 15 residues. This clonotype has just a few counts.

Sequencing was done on a sample of peripheral blood. This chain links TRBV7-9 with TRBJ1-6; D gene unclear. The clonotype was recovered from a woman between 18 and 29 years old with stable Graves' hyperthyroidism. Some clones in this sample may be carry-over from other donors' samples. The chain's CDR3 is CASSLGLGPNSPLHF. The CDR3 nucleotides are TGTGCCAGCAGCCTAGGACTCGGCCCCAATTCACCCCTCCACTTT.